The rows below give T cell receptor beta chains drawn from one sample of a study of blood T cells in healthy people across ages. MiXCR, run by TCRdb on the 5' RACE reads, gives a single entry per CDR3 protein. Of some 800,000 distinct CDR3 sequences listed, 20% to 25% are singletons. This sample also belongs to another study, concerning T cells of mothers and their children.

The source material was blood. Receptor source: a boy aged 5-17 years in good health. CDR3s include the opening cysteine and the closing phenylalanine or tryptophan. The order of the fields is J gene, V gene, CDR3 protein.

TRBJ1-4 TRBV7-9 CAARGRATNEKLFF
TRBJ2-5 TRBV4-2 CASSQDRSRGETQYF
TRBJ2-5 TRBV4-1 CASSIPGLESQYF
TRBJ1-5 TRBV2 CASSDRGGNQPQHF
TRBJ1-6 TRBV12-3/TRBV12-4 CASSSGFRPLHF
TRBJ2-1 TRBV29-1 CSVRSSTGSEQFF
NA TRBV28 CASSLLGGSSYYEQYF
TRBJ2-3 TRBV20-1 CSARIGTSGTDAQCF
NA TRBV21-1 CASSKDSGGEQYF
TRBJ2-1 TRBV7-9 CASSHGTSRGPYNEQFF
TRBJ2-3 TRBV7-2 CASSLVDTDTQYF
TRBJ2-5 TRBV9 CASSVDQKETQYF
TRBJ2-1 TRBV5-1 CASIGTTYNEQFF
NA TRBV7-6 CASSPGTGADEQFF
TRBJ2-7 TRBV6-5 CASSPNRKTYEQYF
TRBJ1-2 TRBV29-1 CSVAGDANYGYTF